This entry lists 22 T cell receptor beta chains sequenced from one sample in a study of Graves' ophthalmopathy and Graves' hyperthyroidism. Transcripts of RNA were the source for amplifying TCR beta CDR3 regions. Second-round multiplex PCR came after a first-round RT-PCR that employed HTBI primers. TCRdb re-called the multiplex PCR reads with MiXCR, one entry per CDR3 protein. Of approximately 45,000 distinct CDR3 sequences detected, roughly 52% appear once; the ten largest clones hold roughly 20%. The sequencing input was peripheral blood. The receptors stem from an adult man with Graves' ophthalmopathy.

The count of this clonotype is one. Because the CDR3 is missing its conserved closing phenylalanine or tryptophan, this is likely a read error. The chain recombines TRBV13 with TRBJ2-7; possibly TRBD1 for D (6 bases). Germline CDR1 reads PRHDT; CDR2 reads FYEKMQ (reference sequence). Deletions cut 9 bases from V and 6 bases from J, with 15 bases between. The CDR3 length is 12 residues. DNA of the CDR3: TGTGCCAGTAGATTCCAGGGGACCGAGCAGTACCTC. This encodes CASRFQGTEQYL.

V gene TRBV7-9 combines with J gene TRBJ2-5, with a weak D call TRBD2 (6 bases). V shed 3 bases and J shed 2 bases, with 16 bases lying between them. The CDR3 has 16 amino acids. Germline V gives CDR1 SEHNR, CDR2 FQNEAQ (reference sequence). CDR3 bases: TGTGCCAGCAGCTTCCATCTCGGCGCGGGACAAGAGACCCAGTACTTC. It is translated as CASSFHLGAGQETQYF.

This clonotype was found once. The V call is TRBV20-1, the J call TRBJ2-6; 9 bases are a match to TRBD1. Germline loops: CDR1 DFQATT, CDR2 SNEGSKA (reference sequence). The CDR3 extends over 15 amino acids. Trimming cost V 6 bases and J 2 bases; bases outside gene matches: 5. DNA of the CDR3: TGCAGTGCGGCCGGGACAGGGACTGGGGCCAACGTCCTGACTTTC. This codes for CSAAGTGTGANVLTF.

This clonotype was found many times. V usage is TRBV14 and J usage is TRBJ1-4, with unresolved D. Germline V gene data show CDR1 as SGHDN and CDR2 as FVKESK. The CDR3 loop spans 15 amino acids. Trimming took 1 base from V and 4 from J, leaving 10 bases between them. CDR3 sequence reads: CASSQARSFNEKLFF. Here the CDR3 DNA reads TGTGCCAGCAGCCAAGCACGTTCTTTTAATGAAAAACTGTTTTTT.

This clonotype appeared many times. This sequence joins TRBV28 and TRBJ2-6, with D perhaps matching TRBD2 (7 bases). The CDR3 loop spans 18 amino acids. CDR1 is MDHEN and CDR2 is SYDVKM in the germline V gene. Trimming removed 6 bases at V and 0 bases at J, with 18 bases between. The CDR3 coding sequence is TGTGCCAGCAGGACCGGGGGGCGGCGCCGCTCTGGGGCCAACGTCCTGACTTTC. Protein: CASRTGGRRRSGANVLTF.

This clonotype was seen at least ten times. The V call is TRBV6-5, the J call TRBJ2-3; 10 positions match TRBD2. The CDR3 consists of 15 residues. The V segment lost 2 bases and the J segment 1 base; nucleotides outside the gene matches: 0. The V gene's germline CDR1 is MNHEY and CDR2 SVGAGI. The CDR3 DNA follows: TGTGCCAGCAGTTACCTAGCGGGAGGCACAGATACGCAGTATTTT. Translating it yields CASSYLAGGTDTQYF.

J is TRBJ2-6 and V is TRBV20-1; D is uncertain. Between the trimmed V and J ends, which lost 4 bases and 5 bases, there was a span of 15 bases. The CDR3 consists of 15 residues. Germline V gene sequence: CDR1 DFQATT, CDR2 SNEGSKA (reference sequence). The CDR3 loop is CSAKGGLVWANVLTF. CDR3 nucleotide sequence: TGCAGTGCTAAGGGTGGCCTTGTCTGGGCCAACGTCCTGACTTTC.

This clonotype has a count of ten or more. V and J are TRBV7-3 and TRBJ2-1; TRBD2 matches 8 bases. Germline V gives CDR1 SGHTA, CDR2 FQGTGA. With 1 base clipped from V and 6 bases from J, the junction kept 8 bases outside the gene matches. This CDR3 is 16 amino acids long. CDR3 sequence (DNA): TGTGCCAGCAGCTTAAGGGCGGGAGGCGGATCCAATGAGCAGTTCTTC. This codes for CASSLRAGGGSNEQFF.

The chain recombines TRBV20-1 with TRBJ2-7; maybe TRBD2 (5 bases). This CDR3 is built from 14 residues. V lost 5 bases, J lost 0 bases, and 14 bases lay in between. Germline V CDR1 and CDR2: DFQATT, SNEGSKA (reference sequence). The CDR3 DNA reads TGCAGTGCTCCCGAGGCGGGCCGCTCCTACGAGCAGTACTTC. It translates to CSAPEAGRSYEQYF.

Remarks on this clonotype: No conserved phenylalanine or tryptophan is present at the end of the CDR3, so a read error is the likely explanation. The genes are TRBV5-1 and TRBJ2-3; 9 bases are a match to TRBD2. The germline V gene encodes CDR1 SGHRS and CDR2 YFSETQ. V shed 4 bases, J shed 3 bases, and the junction held 9 bases outside the gene matches. There are 16 residues in the CDR3. The CDR3 region has the DNA TGCGCCAGCAGCACCGAGACTAGCGGTAGGACAGATACGCAGTATTAT. It translates to CASSTETSGRTDTQYY.

The chain employs TRBV29-1 and TRBJ2-7; D is undetermined. The ends were cut back, 8 bases at V and 3 bases at J, with 14 bases in the middle. The length of the CDR3 is 12 residues. The germline V gene has CDR1 SQVTM and CDR2 ANQGSEA. The chain's CDR3 is CSSLSDLYEQYF. CDR3 coding DNA: TGCAGCAGTCTCTCGGACCTCTACGAGCAGTACTTC.

This clonotype was seen more than once but under ten times. The rearrangement uses TRBV7-6 and TRBJ2-7; 8 bases match TRBD2. The CDR3 loop spans 12 amino acids. CDR1 SGHVS and CDR2 FNYEAQ come from the germline V gene. In nucleotides, the CDR3 is TGTGCCAGCAGCTTACGGTCGGGGGGGGATTTCGTC. Translation gives CASSLRSGGDFV.

This clonotype came up many times. V usage is TRBV5-1 and J usage is TRBJ2-7; TRBD2 agrees at 9 bases. CDR1 SGHRS and CDR2 YFSETQ come from the germline V gene. V was pared by 4 bases and J by 6 bases, with 14 bases of the junction left unmatched. This CDR3 has 16 residues. CDR3: CASSPQPGLAAIEQYF. The CDR3 coding sequence is TGCGCCAGCAGCCCCCAACCGGGACTAGCTGCGATCGAGCAGTACTTC. Drawing the rest from reference TRBV5-1 and TRBJ2-7, the complete variable domain is KAGVTQTPRYLIKTRGQQVTLSCSPISGHRSVSWYQQTPGQGLQFLFEYFSETQRNKGNFPGRFSGRQFSNSRSEMNVSTLELGDSALYLCASSPQPGLAAIEQYFGPGTRLTVT.

The V gene is TRBV7-9, the J gene TRBJ2-2, with TRBD2 identical over 7 bases. J lost 7 bases, V lost 3 bases, and 5 bases had no gene match. The CDR3 runs to 14 residues. The germline CDR1 and CDR2 sequences are SEHNR and FQNEAQ (reference sequence). The CDR3 spells CASSFISGLGELFF. The CDR3 nucleotides read TGTGCCAGCAGCTTTATTAGCGGGCTCGGGGAGCTGTTTTTT. The full variable domain, rest sourced from reference TRBV7-9 and TRBJ2-2, is DTGVSQNPRHKITKRGQNVTFRCDPISEHNRLYWYRQTLGQGPEFLTYFQNEAQLEKSRLLSDRFSAERPKGSFSTLEIQRTEQGDSAMYLCASSFISGLGELFFGEGSRLTVL.

This clonotype was picked up a small number of times. The gene calls are TRBV20-1 and TRBJ1-2; D remains unclear. The V end lost 0 bases, the J end lost 6 bases, and 11 bases lay between the germline ends. The germline V gene encodes CDR1 DFQATT and CDR2 SNEGSKA (reference sequence). The CDR3 covers 13 residues. CDR3 coding DNA: TGCAGTGCTAGAGATCGGACCTTCGATGGCTACACCTTC. It specifies CSARDRTFDGYTF.

This clonotype came up many times. The gene calls are TRBV2 and TRBJ2-3; D ambiguous. Looked up from germline, CDR1 is SNHLY and CDR2 is FYNNEI. CDR3 length equals 10 residues. V lost 8 bases, J lost 6 bases, and 6 bases lay in between. The CDR3 sequence: CASSRDTQYF. For the CDR3, the DNA is TGTGCCAGCTCCCGGGATACGCAGTATTTT.

V and J are TRBV10-3 and TRBJ2-3; no definite D call. Per germline, CDR1 ENHRY and CDR2 SYGVKD. The CDR3 spans 14 residues. V lost 5 bases and J lost 6, with 15 bases in between. CDR3 protein: CAISRGSTGDTQYF. The CDR3 DNA reads as TGTGCCATCAGTCGCGGTTCTACCGGGGATACGCAGTATTTT.

The chain uses TRBV2 and TRBJ1-4, with D tentatively TRBD1 (5 bases). There are 15 residues in the CDR3. Germline V gives CDR1 SNHLY, CDR2 FYNNEI. V was trimmed by 7 bases and J by 8 bases, leaving 20 bases between them. This chain's CDR3 is CASKTSVQVGEKLFF. CDR3 coding DNA: TGTGCCAGCAAGACCTCGGTACAGGTTGGGGAAAAACTGTTTTTT.

This clonotype was recorded at least ten times. The V gene is TRBV5-6, the J gene TRBJ2-2; no clear D gene. The CDR3 totals 14 residues. Germline lookup yields CDR1 SGHDT and CDR2 YYEEEE. V was cut by 1 base and J by 2 bases, with 6 bases left in between. CDR3 DNA: TGTGCCAGCAGCTTGTTACTTAACACCGGGGAGCTGTTTTTT. Its translation is CASSLLLNTGELFF.

This clonotype has a count of ten or more. V is TRBV2 and J is TRBJ2-5; D perhaps matches TRBD1 (6 bases). The CDR3 loop spans 15 amino acids. The V and J ends lost 1 base and 5 bases respectively, with 14 bases between them. CDR1 is SNHLY and CDR2 is FYNNEI in the germline V gene. The CDR3 region has the DNA TGTGCCAGCAGTGAAGGACAGGCCGAGGGGGAGACCCAGTACTTC. Translating it yields CASSEGQAEGETQYF. The variable domain in full, with the rest retrieved from reference TRBV2 and TRBJ2-5, is EPEVTQTPSHQVTQMGQEVILRCVPISNHLYFYWYRQILGQKVEFLVSFYNNEISEKSEIFDDQFSVERPDGSNFTLKIRSTKLEDSAMYFCASSEGQAEGETQYFGPGTRLLVL.

This clonotype was counted many times. The chain is built from TRBV7-6 and TRBJ2-7; 10 positions agree with TRBD2. Germline V gene data show CDR1 as SGHVS and CDR2 as FNYEAQ. The trim removed 2 bases at V and 0 bases at J, leaving 7 bases unmatched. The CDR3 length is 17 residues. Here the CDR3 reads CASSLTPTSGFSYEQYF. The CDR3 DNA reads as TGTGCCAGCAGCTTAACCCCGACTAGCGGGTTCTCCTACGAGCAGTACTTC. Together with reference TRBV7-6 and TRBJ2-7, the CDR3 gives the full variable domain: GAGVSQSPRYKVTKRGQDVALRCDPISGHVSLYWYRQALGQGPEFLTYFNYEAQQDKSGLPNDRFSAERPEGSISTLTIQRTEQRDSAMYRCASSLTPTSGFSYEQYFGPGTRLTVT.

This clonotype was counted many times. CDR3 region: CASSSQGSSYEQYF. In DNA, the CDR3 is TGCGCCAGCAGCTCACAGGGTTCCTCCTACGAGCAGTACTTC. V usage is TRBV5-1 and J usage is TRBJ2-7; possible D gene TRBD1, 6 bases. Trimming removed 3 bases at V and 0 bases at J, with 10 bases between. CDR1 is SGHRS and CDR2 is YFSETQ in the germline V gene. This CDR3 is 14 amino acids long.